This is a list of T cell receptor beta chains from one sample in a study of early T cells in non-severe SARS-CoV-2 infection. TCRdb fed the 5' RACE reads into MiXCR, producing one record per CDR3 protein. The sample lists almost 65,000 distinct CDR3 sequences; 4.9% were seen once. The sample was whole blood. Receptor source: an adult who was a healthcare worker with PCR-confirmed SARS-CoV-2 infection or an uninfected control (not recorded which). CDR3s include the opening cysteine and the closing phenylalanine or tryptophan. D genes are given only for firm matches. Clone size is not always given. Where it is, it says once, few, many or a class for expanded clones.

clone size,J gene,CDR3 length,D gene,V gene,CDR3 DNA,CDR3 protein
-,TRBJ1-1,15,-,TRBV29-1,TGCAGCGTTGCCTACACAGGCCCCCGGGGGACTGAAGCTTTCTTT,CSVAYTGPRGTEAFF
many,TRBJ2-2,20,TRBD2,TRBV4-3,TGCGCCAGCAGCCAAGATTCCGGGACTAGCGGGAGAGTGTACACCGGGGAGCTGTTTTTT,CASSQDSGTSGRVYTGELFF
-,TRBJ2-3,12,TRBD2,TRBV11-2,TGTGCCAGCAGCTGGTGGGAGGGGTCGCAGTATTTT,CASSWWEGSQYF
many,TRBJ2-1,14,TRBD2,TRBV7-9,TGTGCCAGCGCAGTAGCGGGAGATAGGAATGAGCAGTTCTTC,CASAVAGDRNEQFF
-,TRBJ2-3,11,-,TRBV5-8,TGTGCCAGCAGCTCGGTAGATACGCAGTATTTT,CASSSVDTQYF
-,TRBJ2-1,15,-,TRBV5-4,TGTGCCAGCAGCCCAGGAGCCATCCGGAACAATGAGCAGTTCTTC,CASSPGAIRNNEQFF
-,TRBJ2-1,17,TRBD2,TRBV4-2,TGTGCCAGCAGTCACGAGGGATCGACTAGCGGGGTAAATGAGCAGTTCTTC,CASSHEGSTSGVNEQFF
many,TRBJ1-2,14,-,TRBV14,TGTGCCAGCAGCCAAGTCACAGGGTCCTATGGCTACACCTTC,CASSQVTGSYGYTF
few,TRBJ2-3,14,TRBD1,TRBV20-1,TGCAGTGCTGCGAGCAGGGGGCTGGCAGATACGCAGTATTTT,CSAASRGLADTQYF
-,TRBJ2-5,14,-,TRBV4-3,TGCGCCAGCAGCCAAGACGTCGGGCGGGAGACCCAGTACTTC,CASSQDVGRETQYF
many,TRBJ2-7,15,-,TRBV4-3,TGCGCCAGCAGCCAAGAGGCCGAGAGGCGGCACGAGCAGTACTTC,CASSQEAERRHEQYF
-,TRBJ2-3,17,TRBD2,TRBV2,TGTGCCAGCACCTCACCCGGACTAGCGGGACCCACAGATACGCAGTATTTT,CASTSPGLAGPTDTQYF
-,TRBJ2-5,15,TRBD2,TRBV5-1,TGCGCCAGCAGCTTGGACCTAGCGGGCCCAGAGACCCAGTACTTC,CASSLDLAGPETQYF
many,TRBJ2-1,14,TRBD1,TRBV20-1,TGCAGTGCCGGGGGGACAGGGGCCTACAATGAGCAGTTCTTC,CSAGGTGAYNEQFF
many,TRBJ2-7,12,-,TRBV20-1,TGCAGTGCTAGCAGGGGACCCTACGAGCAGTACTTC,CSASRGPYEQYF
few,TRBJ2-3,13,-,TRBV6-5,TGTGCCAGCAGTTACTCCTACAGCTTTACGCAGTATTTT,CASSYSYSFTQYF
many,TRBJ1-4,12,-,TRBV29-1,TGCAGCGTTGGACGGGAGAATGAAAAACTGTTTTTT,CSVGRENEKLFF
many,TRBJ2-1,16,TRBD2,TRBV20-1,TGCAGTGCTAGGGGACTAGCGGGACTCCACTACAATGAGCAGTTCTTC,CSARGLAGLHYNEQFF
-,TRBJ2-7,15,-,TRBV7-2,TGTGCCAGCAGCTTACTAACCCTAGCGATCCACGAGCAGTACTTC,CASSLLTLAIHEQYF
-,TRBJ2-4,13,-,TRBV7-2,TGTGCCAGCAGCTTTAAGAGGGATAGCATTCAGTACTTC,CASSFKRDSIQYF
many,TRBJ1-3,13,-,TRBV7-2,TGTGCCAGCAGCTATTACTCTGGAAACACCATATATTTT,CASSYYSGNTIYF
-,TRBJ2-1,14,TRBD2,TRBV2,TGTGCCAGCAGTGTCGAGCGGGGGGACAATGAGCAGTTCTTC,CASSVERGDNEQFF
many,TRBJ2-2,16,-,TRBV6-2/TRBV6-3,TGTGCCAGCAGTCTCGTGTCGGGGCGCGCCTCCGGGGAGCTGTTTTTT,CASSLVSGRASGELFF
-,TRBJ1-6,15,-,TRBV28,TGTGCCAGCAGTTTACTGGTCTCAGGGGATTCAGCCCTCCACTTT,CASSLLVSGDSALHF
few,TRBJ2-7,13,-,TRBV27,TGTGCCAGCAGTTTGGGCCCGGTCTACGAGCAGTACTTC,CASSLGPVYEQYF
many,TRBJ2-2,16,TRBD1,TRBV6-1,TGTGCCAGCAGTGATTCCCCAGGGGGCTACACCGGGGAGCTGTTTTTT,CASSDSPGGYTGELFF
-,TRBJ2-7,10,-,TRBV6-1,TGTGCCAGCATCCATTACGAGCAGTACTTC,CASIHYEQYF
many,TRBJ2-3,15,-,TRBV19,TGTGCCAGTAGTCTCCAGCGGGTCGTAGGAGATACGCAGTATTTT,CASSLQRVVGDTQYF
few,TRBJ2-2,18,TRBD2,TRBV7-2,TGTGCCAGCAGCTTGGGACTAGCGGGAGCGCAAGACCCCGGGGAGCTGTTTTTT,CASSLGLAGAQDPGELFF
many,TRBJ2-5,14,TRBD2,TRBV29-1,TGCAGCGCCTCTACCGGGGGGGCCGGAGAGACCCAGTACTTC,CSASTGGAGETQYF
many,TRBJ2-5,15,TRBD2,TRBV6-6,TGTGCCAGCAGTGGGACTAGGGGGGGACAAGAGACCCAGTACTTC,CASSGTRGGQETQYF
many,TRBJ1-1,14,-,TRBV27,TGTGCCAGCAGTTGGGGACCGCCCGACACTGAAGCTTTCTTT,CASSWGPPDTEAFF
many,TRBJ1-2,12,TRBD1,TRBV20-1,TGCTCCGATGACAGGGAAGGGGAAGGCTACACCTTC,CSDDREGEGYTF
-,TRBJ2-1,15,-,TRBV10-3,TGTGCCATCAGTGATTACCAGGTCCCCTACAATGAGCAGTTCTTC,CAISDYQVPYNEQFF
many,TRBJ2-3,14,-,TRBV18,TGTGCCAGCTCACCACAGGGGAGCACAGATACGCAGTATTTT,CASSPQGSTDTQYF
-,TRBJ2-7,14,-,TRBV3-1,TGTGCCAGCAGCCCGACAGGTTCCTCCTACGAGCAGTACTTC,CASSPTGSSYEQYF
-,TRBJ2-3,16,TRBD2,TRBV7-2,TGTGCCAGCAGCTCCCTAGCGGGAGACGGCACAGATACGCAGTGTTTT,CASSSLAGDGTDTQCF
few,TRBJ1-4,17,-,TRBV4-2,TGTGCCAGCAGCCAAGGTACCTACACAGGGACTAATGAAAAACTGTTTTTT,CASSQGTYTGTNEKLFF
-,TRBJ1-5,14,-,TRBV5-6,TGTGCCAGCAGCTTGTTTGCGGTTGGGCAGCCCCAGCATTTT,CASSLFAVGQPQHF
many,TRBJ2-4,14,-,TRBV11-2,TGTGCCAGCAGCTCCCGTTTAGCCAAAAACATTCAGTACTTC,CASSSRLAKNIQYF
-,TRBJ2-1,15,TRBD1,TRBV27,TGTGCCAGCAGTTTGGGGACAGTCTCCTACAATGAGCAGTTCTTC,CASSLGTVSYNEQFF
many,TRBJ2-4,14,-,TRBV27,TGTGCCAGCAGATCTGCAGGAGCCAAAAACATTCAGTACTTC,CASRSAGAKNIQYF
many,TRBJ2-1,12,-,TRBV11-2,TGTGCCAGCAGCTTAGCTTACAATGAGCAGTTCTTC,CASSLAYNEQFF
many,TRBJ2-7,17,-,TRBV6-2/TRBV6-3,TGTGCCAGCAGTTATATCCTGGGAGGAGTCGACTCCTACGAGCAGTACTTC,CASSYILGGVDSYEQYF
many,TRBJ2-2,15,-,TRBV5-1,TGCGCCAGCAGCTTGATACAGGTCAACACCGGGGAGCTGTTTTTT,CASSLIQVNTGELFF
many,TRBJ1-2,15,TRBD1,TRBV18,TGTGCCAGCTCGGGACAGGGAGGATTGAACTATGGCTACACCTTC,CASSGQGGLNYGYTF
few,TRBJ1-3,17,-,TRBV13,TGTGCCAGCAGCTTAAAAGGGTACACAGGGTCCGGAAACACCATATATTTT,CASSLKGYTGSGNTIYF
many,TRBJ2-2,13,-,TRBV7-2,TGTGCCAGCAGCTTTGGTTTTACCGGGGAGCTGTTTTTT,CASSFGFTGELFF
many,TRBJ2-1,16,-,TRBV5-5,TGTGCCAGCAGCTTGATGCCGAGGAGCTCCTACAATGAGCAGTTCTTC,CASSLMPRSSYNEQFF
-,TRBJ2-3,16,-,TRBV7-2,TGTGCCAGCAGCTTAGAGGCCGGAGGACCCGAGAATACGCAGTATTTT,CASSLEAGGPENTQYF
many,TRBJ2-3,13,-,TRBV7-9,TGTGCCAGCAGCTTAGATTCGGGAGATACGCAGTATTTT,CASSLDSGDTQYF
many,TRBJ2-3,15,-,TRBV7-6,TGTGCCAGCAGCTCCCGTATACAGTCTACAGATACGCAGTATTTT,CASSSRIQSTDTQYF
many,TRBJ2-2,16,TRBD2,TRBV7-2,TGTGCCAGCAGCCCGATTTGGGGGGGAGACACCGGGGAGCTGTTTTTT,CASSPIWGGDTGELFF
many,TRBJ1-1,13,TRBD1,TRBV10-3,TGTGCCATCAGTGAGGACAGGGGGGCTGAAGCTTTCTTT,CAISEDRGAEAFF
many,TRBJ2-1,15,TRBD2,TRBV6-2/TRBV6-3,TGTGCCAGCAGTGGAGCACTAGCGGATGTGAATGAGCAGTTCTTC,CASSGALADVNEQFF
many,TRBJ1-1,13,-,TRBV6-2/TRBV6-3,TGTGCCAGCAGCCCCGGGGCATACACTGAAGCTTTCTTT,CASSPGAYTEAFF
many,TRBJ2-1,15,-,TRBV3-1,TGTGCCAGCAGCCAAGATTTTCAGTCCCACAATGAGCAGTTCTTC,CASSQDFQSHNEQFF
many,TRBJ1-6,15,-,TRBV6-6,TGTGCCAGCAGTTTTAGCAGTCCCTATAATTCACCCCTCCACTTT,CASSFSSPYNSPLHF
-,TRBJ2-3,15,TRBD2,TRBV19,TGTGCCAGTAGCCCTAGCGGGAGCGTCGCAGATACGCAGTATTTT,CASSPSGSVADTQYF
many,TRBJ1-1,14,-,TRBV5-1,TGCGCCAGCAGCTTGGAACGGAGAAACACTGAAGCTTTCTTT,CASSLERRNTEAFF